Listed here are 5 T cell receptor beta chains from one sample, sequenced in a study of blood T cells in healthy people across ages. Sample-barcoded 5' priming and a J-beta primer mix drove a second PCR of 7 to 11 cycles. TCRdb redid the calling of the 5' RACE reads with MiXCR, one entry per CDR3 protein. Here the sample spans around 900,000 distinct CDR3 sequences, 29% being singletons. Source material: blood. The receptors come from a woman of 80 years or more in good health.

With regard to this clonotype: This may be a read error: a much more frequent sequence differs by one nucleotide. The genes are TRBV7-9 and TRBJ2-5; a weak D match, TRBD2 (5 bases). CDR3 length: 15 residues. V was clipped by 1 base and J by 11 bases, with 20 bases between them. Germline-derived CDR1 and CDR2 are SEHNR and FQNEAQ (reference sequence). The CDR3 is CASSLVGVGFRGQYF. The CDR3 DNA is TGTGCCAGCAGCTTAGTCGGGGTTGGATTTCGCGGGCAGTACTTC.

Regarding this clonotype: A much larger clone differs from this one at a single base, so this may be a read error. V usage is TRBV5-8 and J usage is TRBJ2-1; the match to TRBD2 covers 13 bases. Trimming took 0 bases from V and 10 from J; bases not matched to a gene: 7. Germline CDR1 SGHTS, CDR2 YDEGEE. The CDR3 length is 16 residues. The CDR3 loop is CASSLETSGGAREQFF. Written as DNA, the CDR3 is TGTGCCAGCAGCTTGGAAACTAGCGGGGGGGCTAGGGAGCAGTTCTTC.

This clonotype was recorded at least ten times. The chain joins TRBV20-1 to TRBJ1-5; 8 positions match TRBD1. The CDR3 has 14 residues. Germline trimming cut 5 bases from V and 4 bases from J; bases unmatched to any gene: 7. Germline-derived CDR1 and CDR2 are DFQATT and SNEGSKA (reference sequence). As DNA, the CDR3 is TGCAGTGCTTGGCCGGGACAGGATAATCAGCCCCAGCATTTT. This encodes CSAWPGQDNQPQHF.

To note about this clonotype: A read error may be the cause here, since a much bigger clone is one base away. V gene TRBV12-3 or TRBV12-4 combines with J gene TRBJ1-5, with 9 bases lining up with TRBD1. CDR3 length: 14 amino acids. The CDR3 region has the DNA TGTGTCAGCAGTTTGGGACAGGGATGGCAGCCCCAGCATTTT. Its translation is CVSSLGQGWQPQHF.

The table lists this clonotype with many counts. This chain joins TRBV12-3 or TRBV12-4 and TRBJ1-1; maybe TRBD1 (5 bases). The CDR3 sequence is 16 residues long. Trimming pared 6 bases from V and 7 bases from J, leaving 24 bases between. The CDR3 here is CASSPGALLVRSEAFF. In nucleotides, the CDR3 is TGTGCCAGCAGCCCCGGGGCCCTGTTGGTCCGGAGTGAAGCTTTCTTT.